This T cell receptor (beta chain) appears in the sequencing data of a study of identifying expanded T cells in peripheral blood. Method: immunoSEQ multiplex PCR; TCRdb's copy keeps in-frame clones and lacks some. The sample has tens of thousands of clones, around 89% seen once. This CDR3 region has 15 residues. Germline V CDR1 and CDR2: SGHRS, YFSETQ. Trimming pared 4 bases from V and 4 bases from J, leaving 18 bases between. The clonotype was recovered from a person aged 18-69 years in good health. This chain connects TRBV5-1 to TRBJ2-7; D ambiguous. The material sequenced was blood. The CDR3 nucleotides read TGCGCCAGCAGCCCCCTTGATTCCTTTACATACGAGCAGTACTTC. Translated: CASSPLDSFTYEQYF.